This TCR beta chain is drawn from a study of shared clonotypes between healthy human individuals. Sequencing was performed with immunoSEQ multiplex PCR; in TCRdb, only in-frame clones are kept and a portion is missing. The sample shows 2 million to 2.5 million clones, approximately 93% of them seen only once. Germline values: CDR1 SGHRS, CDR2 YFSETQ. The CDR3 covers 13 residues. Trimming took 0 bases from V and 1 from J, leaving 3 bases between them. The sample holds a few counts of this clone. The sample carries other DNA sequences with the same CDR3. The sample was naive CD4+ T cells from PBMCs. Subset specified: CD45RA+ positively selected. The V and J genes are TRBV5-1 and TRBJ2-3; D is unclear. The sequence came from a man between 18 and 29 years old in good health. Some clones in this sample may be carry-over from other donors' samples. CDR3 DNA sequence: TGCGCCAGCAGCTTGGACGGCACAGATACGCAGTATTTT. Protein product: CASSLDGTDTQYF.